The rows below give T cell receptor beta chains drawn from one sample of a study of T cell responses to AZD1222 COVID-19 vaccine. Some clones are missing from TCRdb's copy, which holds only in-frame ones; the method was immunoSEQ multiplex PCR. Here the sample spans tens of thousands of clones, about 93% being singletons. The source was peripheral blood, collected 28 days after the second AZD1222 dose. The receptors stem from an adult who received the AZD1222 COVID-19 vaccine. Both conserved end residues are part of each CDR3. The order of the fields is CDR3 protein, D gene, J gene, V gene. D genes are given only for firm matches.

CDR3: CAWSVAVTEAFF
D: -
J: TRBJ1-1
V: TRBV30

CDR3: CSARYYNEQFF
D: -
J: TRBJ2-1
V: TRBV20-1

CDR3: CAWTLGLPNNEQFF
D: TRBD2
J: TRBJ2-1
V: TRBV30

CDR3: CASSRQDMESSPLHF
D: -
J: TRBJ1-6
V: TRBV6-5

CDR3: CASSQGLIRTGKLGPEAFF
D: -
J: TRBJ1-1
V: TRBV4-1

CDR3: CASSTPPTGTPGNTIYF
D: -
J: TRBJ1-3
V: TRBV2

CDR3: CAIRASSGANVLTF
D: -
J: TRBJ2-6
V: TRBV10-3

CDR3: CASSAPPGGLNTGELFF
D: -
J: TRBJ2-2
V: TRBV7-2

CDR3: CSAQAVNEQFF
D: -
J: TRBJ2-1
V: TRBV20-1

CDR3: CASSLLGRLNYGYTF
D: -
J: TRBJ1-2
V: TRBV7-9

CDR3: CASSKDRAGNTIYF
D: TRBD1
J: TRBJ1-3
V: TRBV18

CDR3: CASSRTPGTGTNEKLFF
D: TRBD1
J: TRBJ1-4
V: TRBV27

CDR3: CASSPGQGGPYEQYF
D: -
J: TRBJ2-7
V: TRBV3-1/TRBV3-2

CDR3: CASSPQAWGEQYF
D: -
J: TRBJ2-7
V: TRBV7-3

CDR3: CATLDRNTEAFF
D: -
J: TRBJ1-1
V: TRBV28

CDR3: CASSLFFGYTF
D: -
J: TRBJ1-2
V: TRBV28

CDR3: CATSDWGDRVQETQYF
D: TRBD1
J: TRBJ2-5
V: TRBV24-1

CDR3: CASSSGTLNTGELFF
D: -
J: TRBJ2-2
V: TRBV5-4

CDR3: CASSQGIGDTQYF
D: -
J: TRBJ2-3
V: TRBV14

CDR3: CSVEDRDRGRETQYF
D: TRBD1
J: TRBJ2-5
V: TRBV29-1

CDR3: CAGGLLYGYTF
D: -
J: TRBJ1-2
V: TRBV30

CDR3: CASSEGGYTF
D: -
J: TRBJ1-2
V: TRBV6-1

CDR3: CASSPIGTTGEKLFF
D: -
J: TRBJ1-4
V: TRBV14

CDR3: CASRPGQGYEKLFF
D: TRBD1
J: TRBJ1-4
V: TRBV6-6

CDR3: CASSEPSGSPNTGELFF
D: TRBD2
J: TRBJ2-2
V: TRBV10-1

CDR3: CASSLSRDRGLYSNQPQHF
D: TRBD1
J: TRBJ1-5
V: TRBV27

CDR3: CSVAPGATEAFF
D: -
J: TRBJ1-1
V: TRBV29-1

CDR3: CASSPLTPAGGGEQYF
D: TRBD2
J: TRBJ2-7
V: TRBV18

CDR3: CAILPGGSTDTQYF
D: TRBD2
J: TRBJ2-3
V: TRBV15

CDR3: CASSGGQALSGNTIYF
D: TRBD1
J: TRBJ1-3
V: TRBV2

CDR3: CASSSDSATNEKLFF
D: -
J: TRBJ1-4
V: TRBV5-1

CDR3: CSAWKNTEAFF
D: -
J: TRBJ1-1
V: TRBV20-1

CDR3: CASSERGRTGHGYTF
D: TRBD1
J: TRBJ1-2
V: TRBV2

CDR3: CASSSGGDNYGYTF
D: -
J: TRBJ1-2
V: TRBV7-8

CDR3: CASSLDGGTEAFF
D: -
J: TRBJ1-1
V: TRBV18

CDR3: CASREYTEAFF
D: -
J: TRBJ1-1
V: TRBV6-5

CDR3: CARSLVHLGEAHGYTF
D: -
J: TRBJ1-2
V: TRBV5-3

CDR3: CASSLQGAYGYTF
D: TRBD1
J: TRBJ1-2
V: TRBV28

CDR3: CASSPIAGGPGEQYF
D: TRBD2
J: TRBJ2-7
V: TRBV27

CDR3: CASSEDPTEAFF
D: -
J: TRBJ1-1
V: TRBV25-1

CDR3: CASSSGADWAGTFSTDTQYF
D: -
J: TRBJ2-3
V: TRBV13

CDR3: CASTDLRGYYGYTF
D: -
J: TRBJ1-2
V: TRBV18

CDR3: CASSSAGRDGNTGELFF
D: -
J: TRBJ2-2
V: TRBV13

CDR3: CASSLAGLAGDNEQFF
D: TRBD2
J: TRBJ2-1
V: TRBV7-7

CDR3: CASSQGHSIVSRGYTF
D: -
J: TRBJ1-2
V: TRBV3-1/TRBV3-2

CDR3: CASSSFEGDNNTEAFF
D: -
J: TRBJ1-1
V: TRBV7-3

CDR3: CASSLAGIRSPLHF
D: -
J: TRBJ1-6
V: TRBV5-1

CDR3: CAWGRWGTEAFF
D: -
J: TRBJ1-1
V: TRBV30

CDR3: CASSEDRGHSYEQYF
D: TRBD1
J: TRBJ2-7
V: TRBV18

CDR3: CASSLGGTGGQPQHF
D: -
J: TRBJ1-5
V: TRBV5-1

CDR3: CASSVWNEQFF
D: -
J: TRBJ2-1
V: TRBV19

CDR3: CASSLRVGSYTF
D: -
J: TRBJ1-2
V: TRBV11-2

CDR3: CAYRHRGNEKLFF
D: -
J: TRBJ1-4
V: TRBV30

CDR3: CATSSRQGHNQPQHF
D: TRBD1
J: TRBJ1-5
V: TRBV15

CDR3: CASSWGRQTYEQYF
D: -
J: TRBJ2-7
V: TRBV5-4